The T cell receptor (beta chain) under discussion was sequenced for a study of T cells in Graves' hyperthyroidism and ophthalmopathy. The CDR3 is 15 amino acids. From germline, CDR1 is MNHEY and CDR2 SVGAGI. Germline trimming cut 7 bases from V and 3 bases from J; bases unmatched to any gene: 5. Amplified TCR beta CDR3 regions derived from RNA transcripts. The TCR CDR3 was amplified in a first-round RT-PCR using the HTBI primer set. TCRdb reanalysed the multiplex PCR reads using MiXCR and keeps one entry per CDR3 protein. The sample consists of about 410,000 distinct CDR3 sequences, about 14% of them appearing once. Overall study findings and caveats: Expanded thyroid clonotypes (above 0.001) were mostly also found in blood.

Ophthalmopathy cases scored 3 or more on the Clinical Activity Score and 4 or more on NOSPECS grade, with duration below 3 months. The study excluded patients with uncontrolled infection, other autoimmune disease, pregnancy or lactation. For this clonotype: Its antigen is not identified.

This chain uses TRBV6-5 with TRBJ2-1, with TRBD2 identical over 11 bases. This clonotype originated in a man aged 18 to 30 with Graves' ophthalmopathy. The sample was blood. CDR3 DNA: TGTGCCAGCACTTCCCTAGCGGGGGGCTACAATGAGCAGTTCTTC. Protein sequence: CASTSLAGGYNEQFF.